A single sample gave rise to the 19 T cell receptor beta chains below, sequenced in a study of identical twins (dated by TCRdb to 2016 to 2018). Receptor amplification or capture employed 5' RACE. The sequencer listed for this sample is Illumina HiSeq 2000. TCRdb's own reprocessing of the public reads used fastp at Q25 and MiXCR and kept productive beta chains. Rows merge per CDR3 protein into single entries with the most common DNA and genes. The sample yields 500,000 to 650,000 distinct CDR3 sequences; roughly 7.2% were counted once. The ten top clones hold over 1.5% of the sample. Separately, the same data were catalogued under a study of yellow fever vaccine responses in identical twins.

The sample comprised PBMCs. These receptors originate from a woman younger than 30 in good health.

For this clonotype: At one of its ends the junction is not consistent with the germline gene, which may arise from a read error. The chain employs TRBV5-1 and TRBJ2-2; D gene uncertain. CDR1 is SGHRS and CDR2 is YFSETQ in the germline V gene. This CDR3 is built from 12 residues. CDR3 sequence: CACSPNTGELFF. The DNA for the CDR3 is TGCGCCTGCAGCCCTAACACCGGGGAGCTGTTTTTT.

In its sample, this clonotype was seen many times. The chain is built from TRBV12-3 or TRBV12-4 and TRBJ2-5; D not certain. Trimming cost V 5 bases and J 3 bases, with 10 bases left between them. This CDR3 contains 13 residues. Here the CDR3 DNA reads TGTGCCAGCAGTGGTAGTGCAAAAGAGACCCAGTACTTC. It codes for CASSGSAKETQYF.

This clonotype was seen more than once but under ten times. The rearrangement links TRBV28 to TRBJ2-5, with D unresolved. Trimming removed 5 bases from V and 10 bases from J, with 17 bases in between. The germline V gene has CDR1 MDHEN and CDR2 SYDVKM. The CDR3 covers 13 residues. The CDR3 here is CASSPRRPLSQYF. The DNA for the CDR3 is TGTGCCAGCAGTCCCCGGCGCCCCCTGAGCCAGTACTTC.

The chain uses TRBV2 and TRBJ2-1; TRBD1 might be the D (6 bases). CDR1 SNHLY and CDR2 FYNNEI come from the germline V gene. V was shortened by 4 bases and J by 7 bases, with 14 bases between the two germline ends. The CDR3 loop spans 14 amino acids. The CDR3 coding sequence is TGTGCCAGCAGTGTGCAAGGACAGAGGAATGAGCAGTTCTTC. This sequence encodes CASSVQGQRNEQFF.

This clonotype was found a few times. The chain is built from TRBV19 and TRBJ1-6; D is perhaps TRBD1 (5 bases). V was clipped by 7 bases and J by 5 bases, with 15 bases between them. The CDR3 is made up of 15 amino acids. Germline CDR1 is LNHDA and CDR2 is SQIVND (reference sequence). Here the CDR3 reads CASKIPGLDNSPLHF. CDR3 DNA sequence: TGTGCCAGTAAAATCCCAGGGCTGGATAATTCACCCCTCCACTTT.

This clonotype was seen many times. The genes are TRBV4-1 and TRBJ2-3; D gene uncertain. This CDR3 has 16 residues. Germline V gene data show CDR1 as MGHRA and CDR2 as YSYEKL. The germline V and J ends were trimmed by 4 bases and 0 bases, with 14 bases remaining between them. CDR3 nucleotides: TGCGCCAGCAGCCCGTCGCCTGGCTGGAGCACAGATACGCAGTATTTT. Amino acids: CASSPSPGWSTDTQYF.

V usage is TRBV5-1 and J usage is TRBJ2-3; TRBD2 agrees at 8 bases. The CDR3 covers 15 residues. Germline lookup yields CDR1 SGHRS and CDR2 YFSETQ. V shed 0 bases and J 2 bases; nucleotides not matched to a gene: 2. DNA of the CDR3: TGCGCCAGCAGCTTGGACGGGAGGGACACAGATACGCAGTATTTT. Residues: CASSLDGRDTDTQYF.

A few counts support this clonotype. J is TRBJ2-5 and V is TRBV7-9, with D perhaps assigned TRBD1 or TRBD2 (5 bases each). In germline, CDR1 is SEHNR, CDR2 FQNEAQ (reference sequence). Trimming left V 5 bases short and J 5 bases short, with 15 bases between. The length of the CDR3 is 14 residues. Here the CDR3 DNA reads TGTGCCAGCAGCCCCAGGGAGTTGGCGGAGACCCAGTACTTC. Translation: CASSPRELAETQYF.

The gene calls are TRBV27 and TRBJ1-5; maybe TRBD1 (5 bases). Trimming pared 5 bases from V and 0 bases from J, leaving 26 bases between. Germline loops: CDR1 MNHEY, CDR2 SMNVEV (reference sequence). The CDR3 is 20 residues long. CDR3 DNA sequence: TGTGCCAGCAGTCGCTCCGGGACGGGGTATCGCGTGAATAGCAATCAGCCCCAGCATTTT. Its translation is CASSRSGTGYRVNSNQPQHF.

The chain employs TRBV7-2 and TRBJ2-3; D is unresolved. This CDR3 contains 15 residues. Germline V CDR1 and CDR2: SGHTA, FQGNSA. Between the trimmed V and J ends, which lost 1 base and 2 bases, there was a span of 10 bases. CDR3 nucleotide sequence: TGTGCCAGCAGCTTAGAGGCTCTTCTCACAGATACGCAGTATTTT. Protein product: CASSLEALLTDTQYF.

In this sample, this clonotype turned up many times. This chain connects TRBV28 to TRBJ2-5; the D gene is possibly TRBD1 (5 bases). The CDR3 has 17 amino acids. Trimming shortened V by 1 base and J by 3 bases, and 18 bases separated the two germline ends. Germline CDR1 and CDR2: MDHEN and SYDVKM. CDR3 coding DNA: TGTGCCAGCAGTTTATCCCGAGACAGCTCCACCGAAGAGACCCAGTACTTC. Its translation is CASSLSRDSSTEETQYF. The entire variable domain, with the rest obtained from reference TRBV28 and TRBJ2-5, is as follows: DVKVTQSSRYLVKRTGEKVFLECVQDMDHENMFWYRQDPGLGLRLIYFSYDVKMKEKGDIPEGYSVSREKKERFSLILESASTNQTSMYLCASSLSRDSSTEETQYFGPGTRLLVL.

This clonotype was counted only a few times. This chain joins TRBV21-1 and TRBJ2-7; TRBD1 reflects the table's D call only, with no check against the DNA. TRBV21-1 is a known pseudogene. The CDR3 has 13 amino acids. The CDR3 loop is CASSKGDRGEQYV. In nucleotides, the CDR3 is TGTGCCAGCAGCAAAGGAGACAGGGGGGAGCAGTACGTC.

This clonotype was recorded a few times. The chain combines TRBV7-3 with TRBJ2-5; 8 positions match TRBD2. V lost 5 bases, J lost 0 bases, and 5 bases stayed unmatched. The V gene's germline CDR1 is SGHTA and CDR2 FQGTGA. The CDR3 consists of 15 residues. Written as DNA, the CDR3 is TGTGCCAGCAGCCGGAGCGGGAGCCACCAAGAGACCCAGTACTTC. This sequence encodes CASSRSGSHQETQYF. Based on the CDR3 plus reference TRBV7-3 and TRBJ2-5, the full variable domain is GAGVSQTPSNKVTEKGKYVELRCDPISGHTALYWYRQSLGQGPEFLIYFQGTGAADDSGLPNDRFFAVRPEGSVSTLKIQRTERGDSAVYLCASSRSGSHQETQYFGPGTRLLVL.

The chain combines TRBV15 with TRBJ2-5; TRBD2 matches at 7 bases. CDR3 length: 17 amino acids. The junction had 11 bases not matched to a gene; V was cut back by 3 bases and J by 1 base. The germline gives CDR1 LNHNV, CDR2 YYDKDF (reference sequence). The CDR3 region is CATSRRGFRLAQETQYF. The DNA of the CDR3 is TGTGCCACCAGCAGGAGAGGGTTCCGACTAGCCCAAGAGACCCAGTACTTC.

This clonotype was counted at least ten times. The chain is built from TRBV7-9 and TRBJ1-2; a possible D gene is TRBD1 (5 bases). The germline CDR1 and CDR2 sequences are SEHNR and FQNEAQ (reference sequence). This CDR3 has 16 residues. Trimming removed 1 base at V and 2 bases at J, with 14 bases between. The CDR3, as DNA: TGTGCCAGCAGCTTAGATTTAGGGACGGCAAACTATGGCTACACCTTC. Its protein product is CASSLDLGTANYGYTF.

This clonotype has a count of ten or more. J is TRBJ2-1 and V is TRBV28; TRBD2 agrees at 9 bases. Losses at the gene ends were 4 bases for V and 8 bases for J; bases not matched to a gene: 15. Germline lookup yields CDR1 MDHEN and CDR2 SYDVKM. The CDR3 extends over 17 amino acids. The CDR3 loop is CASSSGGLRGGPDEQFF. The CDR3 region has the DNA TGTGCCAGCAGTTCCGGGGGCTTGCGGGGGGGCCCGGATGAGCAGTTCTTC.

The rearrangement uses TRBV4-1 and TRBJ2-5; 10 bases align to TRBD2. CDR1 MGHRA and CDR2 YSYEKL come from the germline V gene. The length of the CDR3 is 18 residues. Unmatched junction bases numbered 12, after V lost 0 bases and J lost 5 bases. CDR3 residues: CASSQEFGSSGSGETQYF. The CDR3 DNA sequence: TGCGCCAGCAGCCAAGAGTTTGGGTCTAGCGGGAGCGGGGAGACCCAGTACTTC.

This clonotype was seen at least ten times. The chain recombines TRBV5-1 with TRBJ1-1, with D tentatively TRBD1 (5 bases). Germline V gene lookup returns CDR1 SGHRS and CDR2 YFSETQ. This CDR3 has 14 residues. V was pared by 0 bases and J by 5 bases, with 11 bases between. The CDR3 region is CASSLDQGATEAFF. The CDR3 coding sequence is TGCGCCAGCAGCTTGGACCAGGGTGCGACTGAAGCTTTCTTT.

This clonotype occurred a few times. V usage is TRBV20-1 and J usage is TRBJ2-5, with 11 bases matching TRBD2. This CDR3 spans 17 amino acids. With V trimmed by 1 base and J by 4 bases, 11 bases remained unmatched. CDR1 DFQATT and CDR2 SNEGSKA come from the germline V gene (reference sequence). The CDR3 sequence: CSARVGELAGDLETQYF. The CDR3, as DNA: TGCAGTGCTAGAGTAGGGGAACTAGCGGGAGACTTAGAGACCCAGTACTTC.